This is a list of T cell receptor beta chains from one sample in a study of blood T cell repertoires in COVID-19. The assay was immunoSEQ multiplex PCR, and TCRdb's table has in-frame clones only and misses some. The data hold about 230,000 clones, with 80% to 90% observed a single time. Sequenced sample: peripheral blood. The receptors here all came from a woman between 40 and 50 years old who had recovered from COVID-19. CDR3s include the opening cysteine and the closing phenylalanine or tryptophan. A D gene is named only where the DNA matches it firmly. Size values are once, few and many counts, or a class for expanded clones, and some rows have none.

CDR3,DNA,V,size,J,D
CASSFRTSADTQYF,TGTGCCAGCAGCTTTCGGACATCCGCAGATACGCAGTATTTT,TRBV5-5,.,TRBJ2-3,.
CASSVGGGSGNTIYF,TGTGCCAGCAGCGTAGGTGGAGGCTCTGGAAACACCATATATTTT,TRBV9,once,TRBJ1-3,.
CAISQQGYTDTQYF,TGTGCCATCAGCCAACAGGGATACACAGATACGCAGTATTTT,TRBV10-3,.,TRBJ2-3,.
CASSFGRDYEQYF,TGTGCCAGCAGCTTTGGCAGGGACTACGAGCAGTACTTC,TRBV5-8,.,TRBJ2-7,.
CASSYQGGGTDTQYF,TGTGCCAGCAGCTACCAGGGGGGTGGGACAGATACGCAGTATTTT,TRBV7-2,.,TRBJ2-3,.
CAISESTGYTGELFF,TGTGCCATCAGTGAGTCAACAGGGTACACCGGGGAGCTGTTTTTT,TRBV10-3,.,TRBJ2-2,.
CASSLGAGELFF,TGTGCCAGCAGTCTCGGGGCCGGGGAGCTGTTTTTT,TRBV12-3/TRBV12-4,once,TRBJ2-2,.
CAGGGTLTNYGYTF,TGTGCCGGCGGGGGGACCCTTACTAACTATGGCTACACCTTC,TRBV6-5,.,TRBJ1-2,.
CASSLGGNTGELFF,TGCGCCAGCAGCTTAGGCGGGAACACCGGGGAGCTGTTTTTT,TRBV5-1,few,TRBJ2-2,.
CASSLGTVQDYGYTF,TGTGCCAGCAGCTTGGGGACAGTACAAGACTATGGCTACACCTTC,TRBV5-8,.,TRBJ1-2,.
CASSVQGTSPLHF,TGTGCCAGCAGTGTTCAGGGGACTTCACCCCTCCACTTT,TRBV12-3/TRBV12-4,.,TRBJ1-6,.
CAIGDRVETGELFF,TGTGCCATCGGCGACAGGGTCGAAACCGGGGAGCTGTTTTTT,TRBV10-3,once,TRBJ2-2,TRBD1
CASSPTGEEKLFF,TGCGCCAGCAGCCCGACGGGGGAGGAAAAACTGTTTTTT,TRBV5-1,.,TRBJ1-4,.
CSARLVKTQYF,TGCAGTGCTAGACTAGTCAAGACCCAGTACTTC,TRBV20-1,.,TRBJ2-5,.
CASSTGQIDTQYF,TGCGCCAGCAGCACGGGACAGATAGATACGCAGTATTTT,TRBV5-1,.,TRBJ2-3,TRBD1
CASSPWRGRGGYEQYF,TGTGCCAGCAGCCCATGGAGGGGGCGCGGAGGCTACGAGCAGTACTTC,TRBV7-2,.,TRBJ2-7,.
CASSYAGTQETQYF,TGTGCCAGCAGTTATGCGGGTACTCAAGAAACCCAGTACTTC,TRBV28,.,TRBJ2-5,.
CASRYGGNLNTEAFF,TGTGCCAGCAGATATGGAGGGAATTTGAACACTGAAGCTTTCTTT,TRBV3-1/TRBV3-2,.,TRBJ1-1,.
CASSEAGGNTGELFF,TGTGCCAGCAGCGAAGCGGGGGGTAACACCGGGGAGCTGTTTTTT,TRBV7-8,.,TRBJ2-2,TRBD2
CASSLSRIAGDTQYF,TGTGCCAGCAGTTTATCTAGGATTGCGGGAGATACGCAGTATTTT,TRBV27,.,TRBJ2-3,.